This TCR beta chain was sequenced for a study of spatial heterogeneity in lung cancer. TCRdb fed the 5' RACE reads into MiXCR, producing one record per CDR3 protein. The table records approximately 47,000 distinct CDR3 sequences, less than 9% of them present only once. Germline V gene sequence: CDR1 SQVTM, CDR2 ANQGSEA. The CDR3 covers 13 residues. Trimming shortened V by 4 bases and J by 3 bases, and 9 bases separated the two germline ends. This sample's time point: sample taken at primary tumor resection. The authors sequenced whole RNA from tumor, nontumor lung or frozen PBMC without sorting. The donors, around 72 patients with untreated early-stage non-small cell lung cancer, provided the samples. Points from the study as a whole: Resection saw ubiquitous expanded tumor TCRs appear in blood more than follow-up did.

This clonotype was observed at least ten times. Its target is unknown. This TCR derives from a female donor with early-stage non-small cell lung cancer. The V call is TRBV29-1, the J call TRBJ1-4; D is unresolved. Specimen: PBMCs, collected at surgery. For the CDR3, the DNA is TGCAGCGTTGCGCCGGTGGCTAATGAAAAACTGTTTTTT. Translated, it gives CSVAPVANEKLFF.